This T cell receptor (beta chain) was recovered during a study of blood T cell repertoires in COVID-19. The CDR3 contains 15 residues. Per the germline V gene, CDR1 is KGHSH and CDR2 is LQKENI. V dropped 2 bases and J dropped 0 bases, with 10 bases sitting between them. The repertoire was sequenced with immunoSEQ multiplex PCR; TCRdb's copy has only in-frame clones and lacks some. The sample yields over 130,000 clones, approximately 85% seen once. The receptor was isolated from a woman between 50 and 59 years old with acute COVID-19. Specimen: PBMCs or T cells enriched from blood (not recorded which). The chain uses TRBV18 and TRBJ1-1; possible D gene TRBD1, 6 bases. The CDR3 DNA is TGTGCCAGCTCACCAGGGGACACCCTGAACACTGAAGCTTTCTTT. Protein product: CASSPGDTLNTEAFF.